Listed below are T cell receptor beta chains from one sample, sequenced in a study of beta chain features in type 1 diabetes. The table came from immunoSEQ multiplex PCR; TCRdb's copy has only in-frame clones and leaves some out. The sample includes under 500,000 clones, about 32% of them seen just once. Source material: naive CD4+ T cells from blood. All receptors come from a man between 18 and 35 years old in good health. Both conserved end residues are part of each CDR3. Each record gives: clone size, J gene, V gene, D gene, CDR3 protein, CDR3 DNA. A D gene is named only where the DNA matches it firmly. Size tells how often a clone was seen (once, few, many) or the class of an expanded clone, and some rows leave it out.

clone size: NA; J gene: TRBJ1-5; V gene: TRBV9; D gene: TRBD1; CDR3 protein: CASSVGQKSNQPQHF; CDR3 DNA: TGTGCCAGCAGCGTGGGACAGAAAAGCAATCAGCCCCAGCATTTT
clone size: NA; J gene: TRBJ2-7; V gene: TRBV5-4; D gene: NA; CDR3 protein: CASSLRGPSYEQYF; CDR3 DNA: TGTGCCAGCAGCCTCAGGGGACCGTCCTACGAGCAGTACTTC
clone size: once; J gene: TRBJ2-3; V gene: TRBV30; D gene: NA; CDR3 protein: CAWSVLMGVTQYF; CDR3 DNA: TGTGCCTGGAGTGTACTGATGGGGGTTACGCAGTATTTT
clone size: NA; J gene: TRBJ2-5; V gene: TRBV30; D gene: TRBD1; CDR3 protein: CAWDRTGGTQYF; CDR3 DNA: TGTGCCTGGGACCGGACAGGGGGGACCCAGTACTTC
clone size: NA; J gene: TRBJ2-1; V gene: TRBV30; D gene: TRBD2; CDR3 protein: CAWSVLAGSNEQFF; CDR3 DNA: TGTGCCTGGAGTGTACTAGCGGGCTCTAATGAGCAGTTCTTC
clone size: few; J gene: TRBJ1-1; V gene: TRBV18; D gene: NA; CDR3 protein: CASSPLDRWTEAFF; CDR3 DNA: TGTGCCAGCTCACCTCTGGACAGATGGACTGAAGCTTTCTTT
clone size: few; J gene: TRBJ1-2; V gene: TRBV2; D gene: TRBD1; CDR3 protein: CASRGDPTGLYGYTF; CDR3 DNA: TGTGCCAGCAGGGGCGATCCGACAGGGCTCTATGGCTACACCTTC
clone size: NA; J gene: TRBJ2-7; V gene: TRBV27; D gene: TRBD2; CDR3 protein: CASSGTSEGEQYF; CDR3 DNA: TGTGCCAGCTCCGGGACTAGCGAGGGCGAGCAGTACTTC
clone size: NA; J gene: TRBJ1-4; V gene: TRBV4-2; D gene: NA; CDR3 protein: CASSQVPVVTNEKLFF; CDR3 DNA: TGTGCCAGCAGCCAAGTTCCGGTCGTTACTAATGAAAAACTGTTTTTT
clone size: NA; J gene: TRBJ2-1; V gene: TRBV7-9; D gene: NA; CDR3 protein: CASSPVAPSGSGQFF; CDR3 DNA: TGTGCCAGCAGCCCTGTAGCGCCCTCGGGGAGTGGGCAGTTCTTC
clone size: once; J gene: TRBJ1-4; V gene: TRBV29-1; D gene: NA; CDR3 protein: CSVVKGATNEKLFF; CDR3 DNA: TGCAGCGTTGTTAAGGGGGCAACTAATGAAAAACTGTTTTTT
clone size: NA; J gene: TRBJ2-3; V gene: TRBV29-1; D gene: NA; CDR3 protein: CSVASGPSTDTQYF; CDR3 DNA: TGCAGCGTCGCCAGCGGACCTAGCACAGATACGCAGTATTTT
clone size: NA; J gene: TRBJ2-1; V gene: TRBV4-2; D gene: TRBD2; CDR3 protein: CASRQTSSNHEQFF; CDR3 DNA: TGTGCCAGCAGACAGACTAGCTCCAACCATGAGCAGTTCTTC
clone size: NA; J gene: TRBJ2-6; V gene: TRBV9; D gene: TRBD1; CDR3 protein: CASSVTGAGANVLTF; CDR3 DNA: TGTGCCAGCAGCGTGACAGGGGCTGGGGCCAACGTCCTGACTTTC
clone size: NA; J gene: TRBJ1-4; V gene: TRBV28; D gene: NA; CDR3 protein: CASRQSGSEKLFF; CDR3 DNA: TGTGCCAGCAGGCAGTCAGGGAGTGAAAAACTGTTTTTT
clone size: NA; J gene: TRBJ2-3; V gene: TRBV10-3; D gene: NA; CDR3 protein: CAIREFTDTQYF; CDR3 DNA: TGTGCCATCCGGGAGTTCACAGATACGCAGTATTTT
clone size: few; J gene: TRBJ1-5; V gene: TRBV30; D gene: NA; CDR3 protein: CAWRSDTSGQPQHF; CDR3 DNA: TGTGCCTGGAGGTCTGACACCTCGGGCCAGCCCCAGCATTTT
clone size: few; J gene: TRBJ2-3; V gene: TRBV29-1; D gene: TRBD2; CDR3 protein: CSARTSGTSTDTQYF; CDR3 DNA: TGCAGCGCCCGGACTAGCGGGACGAGCACAGATACGCAGTATTTT
clone size: NA; J gene: TRBJ1-2; V gene: TRBV4-1; D gene: NA; CDR3 protein: CASSQVEGPYGYTF; CDR3 DNA: TGCGCCAGCAGCCAAGTTGAGGGCCCCTATGGCTACACCTTC
clone size: NA; J gene: TRBJ1-4; V gene: TRBV28; D gene: NA; CDR3 protein: CASSSMVVAGPNEKLFF; CDR3 DNA: TGTGCCAGCAGTTCTATGGTCGTGGCAGGGCCTAATGAAAAACTGTTTTTT
clone size: once; J gene: TRBJ1-1; V gene: TRBV30; D gene: NA; CDR3 protein: CAWSAGLNTEAFF; CDR3 DNA: TGTGCCTGGAGTGCGGGGTTGAACACTGAAGCTTTCTTT
clone size: NA; J gene: TRBJ2-1; V gene: TRBV28; D gene: NA; CDR3 protein: CASTNRDRRFF; CDR3 DNA: TGTGCCAGCACAAACCGGGATCGGCGGTTCTTC
clone size: NA; J gene: TRBJ2-1; V gene: TRBV4-3; D gene: NA; CDR3 protein: CASSPSFSDFQYNEQFF; CDR3 DNA: TGCGCCAGCAGCCCTTCGTTTAGTGACTTTCAGTACAATGAGCAGTTCTTC
clone size: NA; J gene: TRBJ2-7; V gene: TRBV9; D gene: NA; CDR3 protein: CASSVMSGASYEQYF; CDR3 DNA: TGTGCCAGCAGCGTAATGTCGGGGGCCTCCTACGAGCAGTACTTC
clone size: few; J gene: TRBJ1-2; V gene: TRBV6-1; D gene: TRBD1; CDR3 protein: CASRDRNYGYTF; CDR3 DNA: TGTGCCAGCAGGGACAGGAACTATGGCTACACCTTC
clone size: NA; J gene: TRBJ1-2; V gene: TRBV30; D gene: NA; CDR3 protein: CAWTDNYGYTF; CDR3 DNA: TGTGCCTGGACAGACAACTATGGCTACACCTTC
clone size: few; J gene: TRBJ1-1; V gene: TRBV30; D gene: NA; CDR3 protein: CAWTSAYTEAFF; CDR3 DNA: TGTGCCTGGACATCTGCGTACACTGAAGCTTTCTTT
clone size: NA; J gene: TRBJ2-7; V gene: TRBV28; D gene: NA; CDR3 protein: CASSLLAVYEQYF; CDR3 DNA: TGTGCCAGCAGTTTATTAGCGGTATACGAGCAGTACTTC
clone size: NA; J gene: TRBJ1-2; V gene: TRBV5-4; D gene: NA; CDR3 protein: CASTSSVYGYTF; CDR3 DNA: TGTGCCAGCACCTCTTCAGTATATGGCTACACCTTC
clone size: few; J gene: TRBJ2-1; V gene: TRBV4-1; D gene: TRBD2; CDR3 protein: CASSQTSGINNEQFF; CDR3 DNA: TGCGCCAGCAGCCAAACTAGCGGGATCAACAATGAGCAGTTCTTC
clone size: few; J gene: TRBJ1-2; V gene: TRBV2; D gene: TRBD1; CDR3 protein: CASSGDRAEGYTF; CDR3 DNA: TGTGCCAGCAGTGGCGACAGGGCTGAGGGCTACACCTTC
clone size: few; J gene: TRBJ2-1; V gene: TRBV7-2; D gene: TRBD2; CDR3 protein: CATGTSATYNEQFF; CDR3 DNA: TGTGCCACGGGGACTAGCGCAACCTACAATGAGCAGTTCTTC
clone size: NA; J gene: TRBJ2-1; V gene: TRBV7-9; D gene: NA; CDR3 protein: CASSLSSYNEQFF; CDR3 DNA: TGTGCCAGCAGCTTAAGCTCCTACAATGAGCAGTTCTTC
clone size: few; J gene: TRBJ2-1; V gene: TRBV9; D gene: NA; CDR3 protein: CASSATLLANMYNEQFF; CDR3 DNA: TGTGCCAGCAGCGCGACCCTGCTAGCGAACATGTACAATGAGCAGTTCTTC
clone size: few; J gene: TRBJ2-1; V gene: TRBV4-1; D gene: TRBD2; CDR3 protein: CASTRTSGSHNEQFF; CDR3 DNA: TGCGCCAGCACCAGAACTAGCGGGAGCCACAATGAGCAGTTCTTC
clone size: NA; J gene: TRBJ2-1; V gene: TRBV14; D gene: NA; CDR3 protein: CASSQVGFYNEQFF; CDR3 DNA: TGTGCCAGCAGCCAGGTGGGGTTTTACAATGAGCAGTTCTTC
clone size: few; J gene: TRBJ2-1; V gene: TRBV29-1; D gene: NA; CDR3 protein: CSVEVGEREQFF; CDR3 DNA: TGCAGCGTTGAAGTTGGAGAGCGGGAGCAGTTCTTC
clone size: few; J gene: TRBJ2-3; V gene: TRBV10-3; D gene: NA; CDR3 protein: CAIRLYITCGPRGYF; CDR3 DNA: TGTGCCATCAGGTTGTACATTACCTGTGGACCCAGGGGGTATTTT
clone size: NA; J gene: TRBJ2-5; V gene: TRBV15; D gene: TRBD2; CDR3 protein: CATSRGLAGETQYF; CDR3 DNA: TGTGCCACCAGCAGGGGACTAGCGGGGGAGACCCAGTACTTC
clone size: few; J gene: TRBJ2-3; V gene: TRBV7-2; D gene: NA; CDR3 protein: CASSLVGGSDTQYF; CDR3 DNA: TGTGCCAGCAGCTTAGTTGGCGGATCAGATACGCAGTATTTT
clone size: NA; J gene: TRBJ1-4; V gene: TRBV29-1; D gene: TRBD1; CDR3 protein: CSVDNRGWKLFF; CDR3 DNA: TGCAGCGTTGATAACAGGGGATGGAAACTGTTTTTT
clone size: few; J gene: TRBJ2-7; V gene: TRBV29-1; D gene: NA; CDR3 protein: CSVEVAREQYF; CDR3 DNA: TGCAGCGTTGAGGTTGCTCGCGAGCAGTACTTC
clone size: NA; J gene: TRBJ2-1; V gene: TRBV4-3; D gene: TRBD2; CDR3 protein: CASSQDQFRGENEQFF; CDR3 DNA: TGCGCCAGCAGCCAAGATCAGTTTCGGGGGGAAAATGAGCAGTTCTTC
clone size: NA; J gene: TRBJ1-2; V gene: TRBV29-1; D gene: NA; CDR3 protein: CSAGTVIFGYGYTF; CDR3 DNA: TGCAGCGCCGGGACCGTTATTTTCGGGTATGGCTACACCTTC
clone size: few; J gene: TRBJ2-3; V gene: TRBV30; D gene: NA; CDR3 protein: CAWSVATVRTDTQYF; CDR3 DNA: TGTGCCTGGAGTGTAGCGACGGTCAGGACAGATACGCAGTATTTT
clone size: NA; J gene: TRBJ2-1; V gene: TRBV7-3; D gene: NA; CDR3 protein: CASSPGPGTEQFF; CDR3 DNA: TGTGCCAGCAGCCCGGGGCCGGGGACTGAGCAGTTCTTC
clone size: NA; J gene: TRBJ2-3; V gene: TRBV7-9; D gene: TRBD2; CDR3 protein: CASSFTSGGTDTQYF; CDR3 DNA: TGTGCCAGCAGCTTTACTAGCGGGGGCACAGATACGCAGTATTTT
clone size: NA; J gene: TRBJ2-3; V gene: TRBV6-1; D gene: TRBD1; CDR3 protein: CATIQGVRGTDTQYF; CDR3 DNA: TGTGCCACTATCCAGGGGGTCCGAGGGACAGATACGCAGTATTTT
clone size: few; J gene: TRBJ2-5; V gene: TRBV20-1; D gene: TRBD2; CDR3 protein: CSAEAGESQYF; CDR3 DNA: TGCAGTGCAGAGGCGGGAGAGTCCCAGTACTTC
clone size: few; J gene: TRBJ2-1; V gene: TRBV14; D gene: NA; CDR3 protein: CASSQSNKSSYNEQFF; CDR3 DNA: TGTGCCAGCAGCCAATCTAACAAAAGCTCCTACAATGAGCAGTTCTTC
clone size: NA; J gene: TRBJ2-3; V gene: TRBV5-1; D gene: NA; CDR3 protein: CASAQGRDTQYF; CDR3 DNA: TGCGCCAGCGCTCAGGGTCGAGATACGCAGTATTTT
clone size: NA; J gene: TRBJ2-1; V gene: TRBV11-2; D gene: TRBD2; CDR3 protein: CASRTLAGRRYNEQFF; CDR3 DNA: TGTGCCAGCCGGACCCTAGCGGGTAGGAGGTACAATGAGCAGTTCTTC